A single sample gave rise to the 27 T cell receptor beta chains below, sequenced in a study of blood T cell repertoires in COVID-19. Assay: immunoSEQ multiplex PCR; the TCRdb copy retains only in-frame clones and omits some. The sample records some 180,000 clones, 70% to 90% being singletons. Sequenced sample: peripheral blood. All receptors come from a man between 60 and 70 years old with active or convalescent COVID-19.

This rearrangement joins TRBV10-1 to TRBJ2-7, with 9 bases matching TRBD1. The CDR3 runs 13 residues. CDR1 and CDR2 from the germline V gene are WNHNN and SYGVQD (reference sequence). V trimming: 6 bases; J trimming: 5 bases; junction bases outside the gene matches: 5. CDR3 loop: CASSLRTGDEQYF. Here the CDR3 DNA reads TGCGCCAGCAGCCTCAGGACAGGGGACGAGCAGTACTTC.

The chain employs TRBV9 and TRBJ2-7; maybe TRBD2 (5 bases). Per the germline V gene, CDR1 is SGDLS and CDR2 is YYNGEE. The V end lost 0 bases, the J end lost 3 bases, and 10 bases lay between the germline ends. The CDR3 consists of 14 residues. For the CDR3, the DNA is TGTGCCAGCAGCGTAGCCGGGGTAGACTACGAGCAGTACTTC. Amino acids: CASSVAGVDYEQYF.

The gene calls are TRBV20-1 and TRBJ1-4, with 11 bases identical to TRBD1. The V gene's germline CDR1 is DFQATT and CDR2 SNEGSKA (reference sequence). The trim removed 3 bases at V and 7 bases at J, leaving 4 bases unmatched. CDR3 length: 14 residues. CDR3 in amino acids: CSASGGTGGEKLFF. The CDR3 nucleotides read TGCAGTGCTAGTGGAGGGACAGGGGGTGAAAAACTGTTTTTT.

The V call is TRBV5-4, the J call TRBJ2-3; possibly TRBD2 for D (7 bases). Germline CDR1 SGHNT, CDR2 YYREEE (reference sequence). The CDR3 consists of 15 residues. V lost 1 base and J lost 2, with 11 bases in between. This chain's CDR3 is CASSLRGAVTDTQYF. In nucleotides, the CDR3 is TGTGCCAGCAGCTTGCGGGGGGCGGTCACAGATACGCAGTATTTT.

This rearrangement joins TRBV15 to TRBJ2-7, with 9 positions matching TRBD2. Trimming cost V 0 bases and J 6 bases; bases outside gene matches: 3. Germline V lookup: CDR1 LNHNV, CDR2 YYDKDF (reference sequence). The CDR3 length is 14 residues. CDR3 nucleotide sequence: TGTGCCACCAGCAGAGAGGCTAGCGGGATCGAGCAGTACTTC. As protein: CATSREASGIEQYF.

This clone has just one count. The chain couples TRBV29-1 to TRBJ2-3; 9 bases line up with TRBD2. The CDR3 length is 15 residues. Germline V lookup: CDR1 SQVTM, CDR2 ANQGSEA. V lost 6 bases, J lost 2 bases, and 9 bases stayed unmatched. The CDR3 DNA is TGCAGCGTCCCCTGGCGGGGGGGGGTCACAGATACGCAGTATTTT. It yields the protein CSVPWRGGVTDTQYF.

The CDR3 region is CASSLERGRETQYF. CDR3 DNA: TGTGCCAGCAGCTTAGAGCGGGGAAGGGAGACCCAGTACTTC. This chain connects TRBV7-9 to TRBJ2-5, with 7 bases aligning to TRBD2. Trimming at V came to 1 base and at J to 5 bases, leaving 4 bases not matched to a gene. Germline assignment: CDR1 SEHNR and CDR2 FQNEAQ (reference sequence). The length of the CDR3 is 14 residues.

CDR3 in amino acids: CASSPGTNSGPQHF. The DNA for the CDR3 is TGTGCCAGCAGCCCCGGGACAAATTCGGGGCCCCAGCATTTT. This chain links TRBV7-6 with TRBJ1-5; D perhaps matches TRBD1 (6 bases). Per germline, CDR1 SGHVS and CDR2 FNYEAQ. The CDR3 has 14 amino acids. V was trimmed by 5 bases and J by 9 bases, leaving 17 bases between them. The variable domain in full, completed from reference TRBV7-6 and TRBJ1-5, reads GAGVSQSPRYKVTKRGQDVALRCDPISGHVSLYWYRQALGQGPEFLTYFNYEAQQDKSGLPNDRFSAERPEGSISTLTIQRTEQRDSAMYRCASSPGTNSGPQHFGDGTRLSIL.

This rearrangement joins TRBV5-1 to TRBJ1-1; D gene uncertain. Germline assignment: CDR1 SGHRS and CDR2 YFSETQ. Trimming removed 7 bases from V and 8 bases from J, with 12 bases in between. This CDR3 comprises 11 residues. The CDR3 region has the DNA TGCGCCAGCCGCGGGTTTATGGAAGCTTTCTTT. Residues: CASRGFMEAFF.

This clone was counted a few times. The chain links TRBV6-5 to TRBJ1-5; D ambiguous. The germline V gene encodes CDR1 MNHEY and CDR2 SVGAGI. The CDR3 consists of 14 residues. Trimming left V 5 bases short and J 1 base short, with 9 bases between. CDR3 sequence: CASSPLTSNQPQHF. The CDR3 DNA sequence: TGTGCCAGCAGTCCGCTCACAAGCAATCAGCCCCAGCATTTT.

The chain couples TRBV5-1 to TRBJ1-1, with TRBD1 matching over 11 bases. V gave up 6 bases and J gave up 1 base; unmatched junction bases: 5. CDR3 size: 15 residues. CDR1 and CDR2 (germline): SGHRS, YFSETQ. The CDR3 is CASNKGQGANTEAFF. The CDR3 nucleotides read TGCGCCAGCAATAAAGGACAGGGGGCGAACACTGAAGCTTTCTTT.

CDR3 sequence reads: CASSLVLRWAGTEAFF. The CDR3 nucleotides are TGTGCCAGCAGCTTGGTGCTACGTTGGGCCGGCACTGAAGCTTTCTTT. The chain joins TRBV5-7 to TRBJ1-1, with unresolved D. TRBV5-7 is annotated as an ORF whose role is uncertain. The CDR3 runs to 16 residues. Trimming removed 0 bases from V and 4 bases from J, with 16 bases in between.

A note on this clone: The same CDR3 is also encoded by other DNA sequences in this sample. V gene TRBV20-1 combines with J gene TRBJ1-2; D perhaps matches TRBD1 (5 bases). The CDR3 loop spans 11 amino acids. The germline V gene encodes CDR1 DFQATT and CDR2 SNEGSKA (reference sequence). V gave up 1 base and J gave up 5 bases, with 5 bases separating them. CDR3: CSARGQYGYTF. Here the CDR3 DNA reads TGCAGTGCTAGAGGACAGTATGGCTACACCTTC.

The genes are TRBV2 and TRBJ1-5; D gene ambiguous. The CDR3 has 14 amino acids. Trimming took 6 bases from V and 0 from J, leaving 9 bases between them. CDR1 and CDR2 from the germline V gene are SNHLY and FYNNEI. Written as DNA, the CDR3 is TGTGCCAGCAGCCCCGGGGTTAGCAATCAGCCCCAGCATTTT. This encodes CASSPGVSNQPQHF.

This chain uses TRBV5-4 with TRBJ2-7, with a tentative D call TRBD2 (7 bases). The CDR3 contains 15 residues. Between the trimmed V and J ends, which lost 5 bases and 5 bases, there was a span of 20 bases. Germline V gives CDR1 SGHNT, CDR2 YYREEE (reference sequence). CDR3 sequence (DNA): TGTGCCAGCAGAGGGTGGGGGGGCGCGGTGAACGAGCAGTACTTC. Protein: CASRGWGGAVNEQYF. The full variable domain, rest sourced from reference TRBV5-4 and TRBJ2-7, is ETGVTQSPTHLIKTRGQQVTLRCSSQSGHNTVSWYQQALGQGPQFIFQYYREEENGRGNFPPRFSGLQFPNYSSELNVNALELDDSALYLCASRGWGGAVNEQYFGPGTRLTVT.

The chain joins TRBV6-5 to TRBJ1-5; weak D call: TRBD1 (6 bases). CDR1 is MNHEY and CDR2 is SVGAGI in the germline V gene. The V end was cut by 7 bases, the J end by 7 bases, with 14 bases between. The CDR3 consists of 13 residues. CDR3 sequence reads: CASTLQGMQPQHF. The CDR3 DNA is TGTGCCAGCACGTTACAGGGAATGCAGCCCCAGCATTTT.

This clone was seen only once. This chain connects TRBV2 to TRBJ1-5; 7 bases fit TRBD1. Germline V gene lookup returns CDR1 SNHLY and CDR2 FYNNEI. The CDR3 contains 15 residues. V trimming: 5 bases; J trimming: 2 bases; junction bases outside the gene matches: 6. CDR3 protein: CASSLQGSGNQPQHF. The CDR3 region has the DNA TGTGCCAGCAGTTTACAGGGGTCGGGCAATCAGCCCCAGCATTTT.

The chain couples TRBV9 to TRBJ1-1; the D gene is possibly TRBD1 (6 bases). V lost 0 bases and J lost 1, with 13 bases in between. Germline CDR1 and CDR2: SGDLS and YYNGEE. The CDR3 is 16 amino acids. CDR3 sequence: CASSVATGHPNTEAFF. In nucleotides, the CDR3 is TGTGCCAGCAGCGTAGCTACGGGACACCCGAACACTGAAGCTTTCTTT.

This clone has a handful of counts. The chain recombines TRBV5-1 with TRBJ2-6; 10 nucleotides agree with TRBD2. From germline, CDR1 is SGHRS and CDR2 YFSETQ. CDR3 size: 16 residues. Trimming took 7 bases from V and 0 from J; bases not matched to a gene: 4. The CDR3: CASRASGGSGANVLTF. CDR3 nucleotide sequence: TGCGCCAGCCGGGCTAGCGGGGGCTCTGGGGCCAACGTCCTGACTTTC.

V and J are TRBV18 and TRBJ2-5; 9 bases line up with TRBD1. The V gene end was trimmed by 3 bases and the J gene end by 5 bases; junction bases not matched to a gene: 7. This CDR3 spans 15 amino acids. Germline lookup yields CDR1 KGHSH and CDR2 LQKENI. This chain's CDR3 is CASSPLTGGGETQYF. Written as DNA, the CDR3 is TGTGCCAGCTCACCTCTAACAGGGGGCGGCGAGACCCAGTACTTC. The complete variable domain, with remaining parts taken from reference TRBV18 and TRBJ2-5, reads NAGVMQNPRHLVRRRGQEARLRCSPMKGHSHVYWYRQLPEEGLKFMVYLQKENIIDESGMPKERFSAEFPKEGPSILRIQQVVRGDSAAYFCASSPLTGGGETQYFGPGTRLLVL.

Relative to its sample, this clone is medium-sized. The chain employs TRBV20-1 and TRBJ2-3; tentative D call: TRBD2 (6 bases). CDR1 and CDR2 (germline): DFQATT, SNEGSKA (reference sequence). The length of the CDR3 is 15 residues. V lost 3 bases and J lost 9, with 22 bases in between. The CDR3: CSASPGTLQTQTQYF. CDR3 nucleotides: TGCAGTGCTAGTCCCGGGACTCTCCAGACACAAACGCAGTATTTT.

The J gene is TRBJ2-5, the V gene TRBV24-1, with 9 bases aligning to TRBD2. The V gene's germline CDR1 is KGHDR and CDR2 SFDVKD. V lost 3 bases to trimming and J lost 1 base; unmatched junction nucleotides: 5. CDR3 length: 16 amino acids. In DNA form, the CDR3 reads TGTGCCACCAGTGATCCCCTAGCGGGGCGCCAAGAGACCCAGTACTTC. Its translation is CATSDPLAGRQETQYF.

This chain connects TRBV6-5 to TRBJ1-3; TRBD1 matches at 8 bases. CDR3 size: 14 residues. CDR1 and CDR2 (germline): MNHEY, SVGAGI. V shed 7 bases and J 0 bases; nucleotides not matched to a gene: 2. The CDR3 DNA follows: TGTGCCAGCACCGACAGGGGCTCTGGAAACACCATATATTTT. This gives the protein CASTDRGSGNTIYF.

The V and J genes are TRBV6-5 and TRBJ2-5, with 13 nucleotides matching TRBD2. Germline loops: CDR1 MNHEY, CDR2 SVGAGI. V lost 8 bases, J lost 6 bases, and 6 bases stayed unmatched. The CDR3 covers 14 residues. The CDR3 sequence is CASRTSGGEKTQYF. The DNA of the CDR3 is TGTGCCAGCCGTACTAGCGGGGGGGAGAAGACCCAGTACTTC.

This chain uses TRBV19 with TRBJ1-5, with D possibly TRBD1 on 5 matching bases. Between the trimmed V and J ends, which lost 7 bases and 7 bases, there was a span of 11 bases. Germline CDR1 LNHDA, CDR2 SQIVND (reference sequence). CDR3 length: 12 residues. As DNA, the CDR3 is TGTGCCAGTACCGTACAGGACCAGCCCCAGCATTTT. Translating it yields CASTVQDQPQHF.

The chain combines TRBV6-5 with TRBJ2-1; 7 positions agree with TRBD2. After removal of 7 bases from V and 1 base from J, the junction contained 7 bases not matched to a gene. Per the germline V gene, CDR1 is MNHEY and CDR2 is SVGAGI. This CDR3 is 15 amino acids long. The CDR3 loop reads CASTLLAVSYNEQFF. The CDR3 region has the DNA TGTGCCAGCACTCTCCTAGCGGTTTCCTACAATGAGCAGTTCTTC.

The chain carries TRBV12-5 and TRBJ2-3; 7 bases align to TRBD2. V shed 2 bases and J 1 base; nucleotides not matched to a gene: 3. The CDR3 has 15 residues. Germline loops: CDR1 LGHNT, CDR2 FRNRAP. The CDR3, as DNA: TGTGCTAGTGGTTTGAAGCGGGGCGGCACAGATACGCAGTATTTT. This encodes CASGLKRGGTDTQYF.